The 5 T cell receptor beta chains below all came from one sample that was sequenced in a study of blood T cell repertoires in COVID-19. The table came from immunoSEQ multiplex PCR; TCRdb's copy has only in-frame clones and leaves some out. The profile covers about 99,000 clones, with 85% to 90% appearing a single time and roughly 5.3% taken by the ten largest. The sample consisted of peripheral blood. These receptor sequences come from a human donor in a cohort sampled during active COVID-19.

The rearrangement links TRBV9 to TRBJ2-7, with D perhaps TRBD2 (7 bases). Trimming left V 2 bases short and J 7 bases short, with 16 bases between. Germline CDR1 and CDR2: SGDLS and YYNGEE. The CDR3 has 14 amino acids. The CDR3: CASSVTGHGREQYF. The CDR3 DNA sequence: TGTGCCAGCAGCGTTACAGGGCACGGGAGGGAGCAGTACTTC.

This chain uses TRBV19 with TRBJ1-3, with 9 bases lining up with TRBD1. With V trimmed by 6 bases and J by 2 bases, 11 bases remained unmatched. The V gene's germline CDR1 is LNHDA and CDR2 SQIVND (reference sequence). The CDR3 consists of 17 residues. The DNA for the CDR3 is TGTGCCAGTAGACGCCTTTCGGGGACAGGGACTGGAAACACCATATATTTT. Amino acid sequence: CASRRLSGTGTGNTIYF. Full variable domain (missing parts from reference TRBV19 and TRBJ1-3): DGGITQSPKYLFRKEGQNVTLSCEQNLNHDAMYWYRQDPGQGLRLIYYSQIVNDFQKGDIAEGYSVSREKKESFPLTVTSAQKNPTAFYLCASRRLSGTGTGNTIYFGEGSWLTVV.

The V call is TRBV7-8, the J call TRBJ2-5; 8 positions match TRBD2. J gave up 4 bases and V 10 bases, and 5 bases lay outside the gene matches. CDR1 and CDR2 from the germline V gene are SGHVS and FQNEAQ. The CDR3 consists of 12 residues. CDR3: CATGRAGETQYF. CDR3 nucleotide sequence: TGTGCCACCGGGAGGGCCGGAGAGACCCAGTACTTC.

The chain couples TRBV6-5 to TRBJ2-7; D remains ambiguous. This CDR3 has 14 amino acids. Germline V lookup: CDR1 MNHEY, CDR2 SVGAGI. V was cut by 8 bases and J by 2 bases, with 16 bases left in between. The CDR3 nucleotides are TGTGCCAGCCGAGCCACGCACACTACCTACGAGCAGTACTTC. Protein product: CASRATHTTYEQYF.

V is TRBV7-9 and J is TRBJ2-3, with D tentatively TRBD2 (6 bases). CDR3 length equals 14 residues. CDR1 is SEHNR and CDR2 is FQNEAQ in the germline V gene (reference sequence). The V end was cut by 5 bases, the J end by 3 bases, with 12 bases between. The CDR3 here is CASSMEGSTDTQYF. CDR3 DNA: TGTGCCAGCAGCATGGAGGGATCGACAGATACGCAGTATTTT.